This is a list of T cell receptor beta chains from one sample in a study of blood T cells in healthy people across ages. TCRdb re-called the 5' RACE reads through MiXCR, storing one row per CDR3 protein. This table holds 1.5 million to 2 million distinct CDR3 sequences, 25% to 30% found once. Sequenced sample: blood. All receptors come from a woman aged 25 to 39 in good health. CDR3s leave out the opening cysteine and the closing phenylalanine or tryptophan. D genes are given only for firm matches.

D gene,J gene,V gene,CDR3 protein
TRBD2,TRBJ2-5,TRBV29-1,SVEVAGVGETQY
TRBD2,TRBJ2-3,TRBV6-6,ASSPSGRGATDTQY
TRBD2,TRBJ2-3,TRBV18,ASSPQAGGPTDTQY
TRBD2,TRBJ2-2,TRBV4-3,ASSKALAGRELF
-,TRBJ2-1,TRBV5-1,ASSSGEYNEQF
-,TRBJ2-1,TRBV7-9,ASTPAGHEQF
-,TRBJ2-7,TRBV14,ASRFPLGYEQY
-,TRBJ1-2,TRBV29-1,SVEDQQGARDGYT
TRBD2,TRBJ2-3,TRBV5-1,ASSMGTSGYTDTQY
-,-,TRBV28,ASSMDSRDEQY
-,TRBJ2-1,TRBV30,AWSVNFLPYNEQF
TRBD1,TRBJ2-5,TRBV7-2,ASSSTGGKGTQY
TRBD1,TRBJ2-2,TRBV12-3/TRBV12-4,ASSRRDRYHTGELF
-,TRBJ1-2,TRBV5-5,ASSLEGLPTYGYT
-,TRBJ2-2,TRBV10-1,ASSGDIQKLF
TRBD2,TRBJ2-5,TRBV20-1,SARDGSGGPAVPQY
TRBD1,TRBJ2-5,TRBV2,ASADREETQY
TRBD2,TRBJ2-1,TRBV20-1,SADHFLRTSSPKGKFNEQF
TRBD1,TRBJ2-4,TRBV20-1,SAPNSGTGTNIQY
-,TRBJ2-5,TRBV5-1,ASSYAPGETQY
TRBD1,TRBJ2-2,TRBV7-9,ASSFARTGFTGELF
-,-,TRBV5-1,ASSLEAFAEYYEQY
TRBD2,TRBJ2-5,TRBV29-1,SPRLAGVETQY
-,TRBJ2-7,TRBV2,ASSPGVSNEQY
TRBD1,TRBJ1-1,TRBV10-3,AIRNQQGDRTEAF
-,TRBJ2-5,TRBV6-1,ASSENFLAGETQY
-,TRBJ2-7,TRBV5-6,ASSSGAAPYEQY
-,TRBJ2-5,TRBV5-1,ASSRDTSETQY
TRBD2,TRBJ2-7,TRBV5-4,ASSFGPSGSYEQY
TRBD1,TRBJ1-5,TRBV10-2,ASSFTGGYQPQH
-,TRBJ2-6,TRBV6-5,ASSYSTSGANVLT
-,TRBJ2-1,TRBV18,ASSPGPGTYNEQF
-,TRBJ1-5,TRBV5-5,ASSLGTSNQPQH
TRBD2,TRBJ2-4,TRBV4-1,ASSQELGAGRGAVAKNIQY
TRBD1,TRBJ2-2,TRBV6-5,ASRGQGDTGELF
-,TRBJ1-1,TRBV27,ASRSLGARAF
-,TRBJ1-2,TRBV9,ASSGEGGLVYGYT
-,TRBJ1-1,TRBV21-1,ASSPDAGKTEAF
TRBD1,TRBJ2-7,TRBV6-2/TRBV6-3,ASRTWGQDNEQY
-,TRBJ2-3,TRBV5-1,ASSWDITDTQY
TRBD1,TRBJ2-1,TRBV10-3,AISQQGTNYNEQF
TRBD2,TRBJ2-1,TRBV7-2,ASSPSTSLSYNEQF
-,TRBJ1-2,TRBV20-1,SAAWDYGYT
TRBD1,TRBJ2-7,TRBV7-2,ASSSRTGAGYEQY
-,TRBJ2-5,TRBV29-1,SARRGEGGAQETQY
-,TRBJ1-3,TRBV12-3/TRBV12-4,ASKPGSGNTIY
-,TRBJ2-2,TRBV12-5,ASGSQLADYTGELF
-,TRBJ1-1,TRBV12-3/TRBV12-4,ASSLRVSTLNTEAF
-,TRBJ2-3,TRBV7-9,ASSLYIGTDTQY
TRBD2,TRBJ2-1,TRBV27,ASSFSLAGVNNEQL
-,TRBJ2-1,TRBV6-5,ASSSPRLPSSYNEQF
-,TRBJ1-1,TRBV28,ASSFPGRMNTEAF
-,TRBJ2-7,TRBV20-1,SAHYHHEQY